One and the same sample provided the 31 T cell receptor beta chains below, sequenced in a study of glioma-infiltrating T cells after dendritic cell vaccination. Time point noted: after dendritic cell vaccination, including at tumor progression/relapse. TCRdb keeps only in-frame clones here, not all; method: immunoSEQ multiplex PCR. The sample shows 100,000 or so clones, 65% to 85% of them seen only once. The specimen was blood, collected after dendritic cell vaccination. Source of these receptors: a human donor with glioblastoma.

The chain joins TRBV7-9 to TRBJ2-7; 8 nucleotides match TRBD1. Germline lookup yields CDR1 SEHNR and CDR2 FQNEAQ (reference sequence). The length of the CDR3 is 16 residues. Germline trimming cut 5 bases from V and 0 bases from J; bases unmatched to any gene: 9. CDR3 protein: CASSRRQGTGSYEQYF. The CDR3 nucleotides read TGTGCCAGCAGCCGAAGACAGGGGACCGGCTCCTACGAGCAGTACTTC.

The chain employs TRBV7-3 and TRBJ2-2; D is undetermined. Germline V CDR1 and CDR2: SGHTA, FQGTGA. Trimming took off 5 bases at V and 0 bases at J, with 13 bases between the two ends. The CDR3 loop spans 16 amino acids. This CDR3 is CASSTLGTANTGELFF. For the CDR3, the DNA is TGTGCCAGCAGCACCCTAGGCACTGCGAACACCGGGGAGCTGTTTTTT.

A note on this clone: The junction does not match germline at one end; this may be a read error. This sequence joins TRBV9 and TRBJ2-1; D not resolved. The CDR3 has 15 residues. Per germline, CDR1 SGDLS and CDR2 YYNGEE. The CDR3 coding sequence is TGTGCCGGCAGCGTAGAGGCTAGCTCCTACAATGAGCAGTTCTTC. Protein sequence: CAGSVEASSYNEQFF. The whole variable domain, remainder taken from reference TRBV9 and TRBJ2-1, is DSGVTQTPKHLITATGQRVTLRCSPRSGDLSVYWYQQSLDQGLQFLIQYYNGEERAKGNILERFSAQQFPDLHSELNLSSLELGDSALYFCAGSVEASSYNEQFFGPGTRLTVL.

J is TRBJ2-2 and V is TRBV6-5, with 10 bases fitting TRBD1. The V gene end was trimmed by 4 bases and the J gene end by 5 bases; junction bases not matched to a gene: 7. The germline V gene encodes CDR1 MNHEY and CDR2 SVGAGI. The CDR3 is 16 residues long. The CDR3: CASSSSGTGATGELFF. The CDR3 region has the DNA TGTGCCAGCAGTTCCTCCGGGACAGGGGCAACCGGGGAGCTGTTTTTT.

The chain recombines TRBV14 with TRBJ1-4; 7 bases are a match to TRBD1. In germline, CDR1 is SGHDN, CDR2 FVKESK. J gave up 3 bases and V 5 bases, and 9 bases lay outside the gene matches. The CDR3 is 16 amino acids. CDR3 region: CASSSLIGTANEKLFF. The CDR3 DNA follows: TGTGCCAGCAGCTCCCTCATCGGGACAGCTAATGAAAAACTGTTTTTT.

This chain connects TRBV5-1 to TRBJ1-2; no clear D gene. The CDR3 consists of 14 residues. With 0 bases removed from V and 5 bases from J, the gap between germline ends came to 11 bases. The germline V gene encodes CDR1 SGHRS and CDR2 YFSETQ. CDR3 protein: CASSLAPGDYGYTF. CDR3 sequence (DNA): TGCGCCAGCAGCTTGGCGCCAGGCGATTATGGCTACACCTTC. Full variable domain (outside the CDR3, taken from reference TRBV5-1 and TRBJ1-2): KAGVTQTPRYLIKTRGQQVTLSCSPISGHRSVSWYQQTPGQGLQFLFEYFSETQRNKGNFPGRFSGRQFSNSRSEMNVSTLELGDSALYLCASSLAPGDYGYTFGSGTRLTVV.

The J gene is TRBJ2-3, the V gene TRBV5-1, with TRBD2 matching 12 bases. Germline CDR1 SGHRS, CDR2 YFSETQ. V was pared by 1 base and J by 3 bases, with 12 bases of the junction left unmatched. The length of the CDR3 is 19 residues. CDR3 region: CASSLTGLAGGLGTDTQYF. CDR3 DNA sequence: TGCGCCAGCAGCTTGACCGGGCTAGCGGGGGGGCTAGGAACAGATACGCAGTATTTT.

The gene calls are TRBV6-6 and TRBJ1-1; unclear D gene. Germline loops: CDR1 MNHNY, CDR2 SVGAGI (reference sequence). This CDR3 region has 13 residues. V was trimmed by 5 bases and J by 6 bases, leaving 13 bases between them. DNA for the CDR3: TGTGCCAGCAGTCCCCATATCGAGGCTGAAGCTTTCTTT. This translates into CASSPHIEAEAFF.

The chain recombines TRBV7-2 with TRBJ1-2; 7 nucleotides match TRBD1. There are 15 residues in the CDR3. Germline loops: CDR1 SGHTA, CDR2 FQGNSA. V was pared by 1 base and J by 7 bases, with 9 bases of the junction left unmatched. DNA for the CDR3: TGTGCCAGCAGCTTAGTGGTCAGGGGGGCGAGTGGCTACACCTTC. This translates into CASSLVVRGASGYTF.

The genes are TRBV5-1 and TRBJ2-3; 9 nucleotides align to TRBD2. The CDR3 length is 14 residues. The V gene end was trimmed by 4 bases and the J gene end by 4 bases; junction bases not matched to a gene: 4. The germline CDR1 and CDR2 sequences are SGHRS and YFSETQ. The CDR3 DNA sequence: TGCGCCAGCAGCCTAGAGCGGGAGGCAGATACGCAGTATTTT. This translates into CASSLEREADTQYF.

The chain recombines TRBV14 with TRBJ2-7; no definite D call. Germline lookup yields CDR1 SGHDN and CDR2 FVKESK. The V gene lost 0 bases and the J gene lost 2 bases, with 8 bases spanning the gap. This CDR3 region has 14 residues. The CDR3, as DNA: TGTGCCAGCAGCCAAGATTTCGGAGCCTACGAGCAGTACTTC. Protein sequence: CASSQDFGAYEQYF. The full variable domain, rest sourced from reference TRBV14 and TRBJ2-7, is EAGVTQFPSHSVIEKGQTVTLRCDPISGHDNLYWYRRVMGKEIKFLLHFVKESKQDESGMPNNRFLAERTGGTYSTLKVQPAELEDSGVYFCASSQDFGAYEQYFGPGTRLTVT.

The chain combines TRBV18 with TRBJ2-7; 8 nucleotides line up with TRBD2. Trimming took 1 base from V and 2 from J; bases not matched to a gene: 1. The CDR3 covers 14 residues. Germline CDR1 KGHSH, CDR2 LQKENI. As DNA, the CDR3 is TGTGCCAGCTCACCACAGGGACTAGCCTACGAGCAGTACTTC. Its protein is CASSPQGLAYEQYF.

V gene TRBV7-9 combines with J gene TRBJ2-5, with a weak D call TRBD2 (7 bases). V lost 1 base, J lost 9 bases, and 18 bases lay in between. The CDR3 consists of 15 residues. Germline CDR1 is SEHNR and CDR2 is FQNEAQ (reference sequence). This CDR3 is CASSLEGTGGQAQYF. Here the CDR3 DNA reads TGTGCCAGCAGCTTAGAGGGCACCGGGGGGCAGGCCCAGTACTTC.

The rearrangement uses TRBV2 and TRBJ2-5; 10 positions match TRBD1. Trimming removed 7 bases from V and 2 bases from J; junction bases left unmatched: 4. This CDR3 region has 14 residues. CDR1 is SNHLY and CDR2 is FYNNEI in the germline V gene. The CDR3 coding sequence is TGTGCCAGCACGGGACAGGGGTTACAAGAGACCCAGTACTTC. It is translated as CASTGQGLQETQYF.

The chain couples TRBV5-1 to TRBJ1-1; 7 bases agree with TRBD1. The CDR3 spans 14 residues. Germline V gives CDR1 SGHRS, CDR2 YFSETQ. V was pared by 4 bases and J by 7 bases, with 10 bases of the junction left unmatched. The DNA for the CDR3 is TGCGCCAGCAGCGGGTGGGACAGTAAAAATGAAGCTTTCTTT. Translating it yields CASSGWDSKNEAFF.

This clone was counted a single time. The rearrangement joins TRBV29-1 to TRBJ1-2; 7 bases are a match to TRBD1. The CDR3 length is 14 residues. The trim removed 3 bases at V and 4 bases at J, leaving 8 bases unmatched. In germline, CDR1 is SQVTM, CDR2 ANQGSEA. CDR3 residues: CSVDIQGSGYGYTF. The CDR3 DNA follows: TGCAGCGTTGATATACAGGGGAGTGGCTATGGCTACACCTTC. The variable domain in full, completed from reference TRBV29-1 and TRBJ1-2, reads SAVISQKPSRDICQRGTSLTIQCQVDSQVTMMFWYRQQPGQSLTLIATANQGSEATYESGFVIDKFPISRPNLTFSTLTVSNMSPEDSSIYLCSVDIQGSGYGYTFGSGTRLTVV.

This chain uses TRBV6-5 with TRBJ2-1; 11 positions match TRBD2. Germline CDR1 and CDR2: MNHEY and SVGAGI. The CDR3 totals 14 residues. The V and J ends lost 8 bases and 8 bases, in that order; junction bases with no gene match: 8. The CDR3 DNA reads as TGTGCCAGCGGACTAGCGGGTAATCGGTATGAGCAGTTCTTC. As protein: CASGLAGNRYEQFF.

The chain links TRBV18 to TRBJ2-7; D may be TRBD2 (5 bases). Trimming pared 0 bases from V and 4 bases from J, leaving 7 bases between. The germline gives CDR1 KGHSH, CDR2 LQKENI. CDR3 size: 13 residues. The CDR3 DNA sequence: TGTGCCAGCTCACCACCGGGGAGTTACGAGCAGTACTTC. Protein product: CASSPPGSYEQYF.

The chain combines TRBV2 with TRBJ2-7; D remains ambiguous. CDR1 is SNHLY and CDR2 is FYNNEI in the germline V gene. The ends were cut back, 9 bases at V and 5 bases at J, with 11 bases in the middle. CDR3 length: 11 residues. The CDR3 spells CASGDWHEQYF. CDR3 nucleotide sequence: TGTGCCAGTGGTGACTGGCACGAGCAGTACTTC.

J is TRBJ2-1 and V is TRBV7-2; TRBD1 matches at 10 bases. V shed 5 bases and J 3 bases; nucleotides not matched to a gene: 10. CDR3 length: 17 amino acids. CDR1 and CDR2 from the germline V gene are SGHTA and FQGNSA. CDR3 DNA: TGTGCCAGCAGCCTACGGGGACAGGGGATCGGCTACAATGAGCAGTTCTTC. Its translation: CASSLRGQGIGYNEQFF. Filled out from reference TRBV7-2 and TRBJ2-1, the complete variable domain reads GAGVSQSPSNKVTEKGKDVELRCDPISGHTALYWYRQSLGQGLEFLIYFQGNSAPDKSGLPSDRFSAERTGGSVSTLTIQRTQQEDSAVYLCASSLRGQGIGYNEQFFGPGTRLTVL.

CDR3 sequence reads: CSAWDWRSYEQYF. For the CDR3, the DNA is TGCAGCGCTTGGGACTGGCGCTCCTACGAGCAGTACTTC. V gene TRBV29-1 combines with J gene TRBJ2-7; perhaps TRBD2 as D (6 bases). The V end lost 7 bases, the J end lost 0 bases, and 13 bases lay between the germline ends. Looked up from germline, CDR1 is SQVTM and CDR2 is ANQGSEA. CDR3 length: 13 residues.

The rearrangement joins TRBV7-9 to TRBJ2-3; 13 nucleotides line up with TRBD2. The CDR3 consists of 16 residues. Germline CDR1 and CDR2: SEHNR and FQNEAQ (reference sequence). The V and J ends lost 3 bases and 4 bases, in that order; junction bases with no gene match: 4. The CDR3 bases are TGTGCCAGCAGCTTCACTAGCGGGGGGGCCCCAGATACGCAGTATTTT. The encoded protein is CASSFTSGGAPDTQYF.

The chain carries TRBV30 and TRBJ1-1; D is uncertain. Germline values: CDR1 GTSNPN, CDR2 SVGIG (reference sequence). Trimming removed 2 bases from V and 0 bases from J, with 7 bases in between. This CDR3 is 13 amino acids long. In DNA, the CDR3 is TGTGCCTGGAGTCCGGGTTTGAACACTGAAGCTTTCTTT. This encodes CAWSPGLNTEAFF.

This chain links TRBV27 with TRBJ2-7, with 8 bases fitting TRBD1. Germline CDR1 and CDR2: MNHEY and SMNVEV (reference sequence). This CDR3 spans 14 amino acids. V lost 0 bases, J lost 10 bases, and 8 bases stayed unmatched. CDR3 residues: CASSLSQGAPDQYF. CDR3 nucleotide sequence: TGTGCCAGCAGTTTATCTCAGGGGGCGCCGGATCAGTACTTC.

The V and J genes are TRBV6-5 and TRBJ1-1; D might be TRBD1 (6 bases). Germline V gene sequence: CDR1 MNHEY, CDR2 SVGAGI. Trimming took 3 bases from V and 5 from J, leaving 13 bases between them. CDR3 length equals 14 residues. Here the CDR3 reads CASSYAGARTEAFF. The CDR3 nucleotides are TGTGCCAGCAGTTATGCGGGGGCGCGGACTGAAGCTTTCTTT.

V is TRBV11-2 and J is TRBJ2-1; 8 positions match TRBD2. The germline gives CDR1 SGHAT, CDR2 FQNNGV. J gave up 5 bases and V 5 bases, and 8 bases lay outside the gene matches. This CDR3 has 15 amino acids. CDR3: CASSPTSGTHNEQFF. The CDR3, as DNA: TGTGCCAGCAGCCCAACTAGCGGAACACACAATGAGCAGTTCTTC.

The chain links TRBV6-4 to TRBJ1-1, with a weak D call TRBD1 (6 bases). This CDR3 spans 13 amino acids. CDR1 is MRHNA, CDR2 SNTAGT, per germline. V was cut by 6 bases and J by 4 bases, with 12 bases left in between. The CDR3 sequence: CASSNDRSTEAFF. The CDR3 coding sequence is TGTGCCAGCAGCAACGACAGGAGCACTGAAGCTTTCTTT.

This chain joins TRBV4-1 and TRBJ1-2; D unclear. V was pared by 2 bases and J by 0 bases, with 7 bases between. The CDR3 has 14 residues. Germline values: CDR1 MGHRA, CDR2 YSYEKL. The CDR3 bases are TGCGCCAGCAGCCAACTGCAGGCTAACTATGGCTACACCTTC. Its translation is CASSQLQANYGYTF.

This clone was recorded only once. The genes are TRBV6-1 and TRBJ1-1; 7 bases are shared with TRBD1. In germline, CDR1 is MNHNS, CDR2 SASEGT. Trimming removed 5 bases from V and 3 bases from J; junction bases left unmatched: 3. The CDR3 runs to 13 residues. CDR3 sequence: CASSPDRDTEAFF. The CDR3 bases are TGTGCCAGCAGTCCCGACAGGGACACTGAAGCTTTCTTT.

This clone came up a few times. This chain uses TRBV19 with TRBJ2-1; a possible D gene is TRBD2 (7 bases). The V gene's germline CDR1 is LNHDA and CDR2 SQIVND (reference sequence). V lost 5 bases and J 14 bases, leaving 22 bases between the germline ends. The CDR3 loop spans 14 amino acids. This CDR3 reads CASSVGSRGGEKFF. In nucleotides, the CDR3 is TGTGCCAGTAGTGTGGGGAGTAGGGGGGGGGAAAAGTTCTTC.

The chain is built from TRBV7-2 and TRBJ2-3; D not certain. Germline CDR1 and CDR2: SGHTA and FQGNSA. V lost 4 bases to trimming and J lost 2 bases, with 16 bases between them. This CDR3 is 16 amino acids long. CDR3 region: CASSSISLRITDTQYF. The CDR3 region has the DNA TGTGCCAGCAGCTCTATTAGCCTACGTATCACAGATACGCAGTATTTT.